The 10 T cell receptor beta chains below all came from one sample that was sequenced in a study of cytomegalovirus exposure and HLA in healthy donors. Generated by immunoSEQ multiplex PCR, the TCRdb table keeps only in-frame clones and is missing some. Of some 130,000 clones in the sample, roughly nine tenths were seen once. The source material was PBMCs. The source is a woman aged 18-30 years in good health and CMV-seronegative.

The chain has TRBV5-4 and TRBJ2-3; TRBD2 is a possible D gene (5 bases). Germline assignment: CDR1 SGHNT and CDR2 YYREEE (reference sequence). V lost 5 bases to trimming and J lost 0 bases, with 7 bases between them. This CDR3 comprises 13 residues. CDR3 residues: CASRRTSTDTQYF. CDR3 nucleotide sequence: TGTGCCAGCAGAAGGACTAGCACAGATACGCAGTATTTT.

This sequence joins TRBV5-6 and TRBJ1-4; D gene unclear. V was pared by 0 bases and J by 1 base, with 13 bases between. The CDR3 is 17 residues long. Germline V lookup: CDR1 SGHDT, CDR2 YYEEEE. In nucleotides, the CDR3 is TGTGCCAGCAGCTTGGGGTGGAGGAGTCGAACTAATGAAAAACTGTTTTTT. Protein sequence: CASSLGWRSRTNEKLFF.

The chain uses TRBV6-1 and TRBJ1-2; no reliable D call. The CDR3 covers 12 residues. Germline V CDR1 and CDR2: MNHNS, SASEGT. CDR3 DNA sequence: TGTGCACTCGGTCACCACGTCTATGGCTACACCTTC. Residues: CALGHHVYGYTF.

The V call is TRBV7-2, the J call TRBJ2-1; 7 nucleotides line up with TRBD2. Germline V gene sequence: CDR1 SGHTA, CDR2 FQGNSA. The length of the CDR3 is 19 residues. V shed 0 bases, J shed 0 bases, and the junction held 11 bases outside the gene matches. This chain's CDR3 is CASSLAGGVDLSSYNEQFF. The CDR3 nucleotides read TGTGCCAGCAGCTTAGCGGGGGGGGTCGATCTCAGCTCCTACAATGAGCAGTTCTTC.

This clone appeared a single time. The chain uses TRBV6-1 and TRBJ1-6, with 7 bases aligning to TRBD1. CDR3 length: 15 residues. Germline V lookup: CDR1 MNHNS, CDR2 SASEGT. V was pared by 6 bases and J by 10 bases, with 12 bases of the junction left unmatched. CDR3 nucleotides: TGTGCCAGCAGCCGTGGGGAACAGGGGACATCACCCCTCCACTTT. Protein: CASSRGEQGTSPLHF.

The genes are TRBV29-1 and TRBJ2-3; maybe TRBD2 (6 bases). V dropped 6 bases and J dropped 2 bases, with 15 bases sitting between them. Looked up from germline, CDR1 is SQVTM and CDR2 is ANQGSEA. The CDR3 has 14 residues. The CDR3 DNA reads TGCAGCGTCCTGGGGGGTCCCCACACAGATACGCAGTATTTT. It is translated as CSVLGGPHTDTQYF.

About this clone: An end of the junction does not agree with germline; a read error may underlie this. J is TRBJ2-7 and V is TRBV7-7; 10 positions agree with TRBD2. The CDR3 has 14 amino acids. The germline V gene has CDR1 SSHAT and CDR2 FNYEAQ (reference sequence). CDR3 sequence reads: CASSRSGGGDEQYF. CDR3 in DNA: TGTGCTAGCAGCCGAAGCGGGGGGGGCGACGAGCAGTACTTC.

This sequence joins TRBV5-1 and TRBJ1-2; D is possibly TRBD1 (5 bases). CDR1 SGHRS and CDR2 YFSETQ come from the germline V gene. The CDR3 totals 14 residues. V was cut by 4 bases and J by 1 base, with 11 bases left in between. The CDR3 loop reads CASSLTDINYGYTF. DNA for the CDR3: TGCGCCAGCAGCCTGACAGATATTAACTATGGCTACACCTTC. Combining the CDR3 with reference TRBV5-1 and TRBJ1-2 gives the whole variable domain KAGVTQTPRYLIKTRGQQVTLSCSPISGHRSVSWYQQTPGQGLQFLFEYFSETQRNKGNFPGRFSGRQFSNSRSEMNVSTLELGDSALYLCASSLTDINYGYTFGSGTRLTVV.

The rearrangement uses TRBV9 and TRBJ1-4; TRBD1 agrees at 8 bases. Germline CDR1 SGDLS, CDR2 YYNGEE. The CDR3 runs to 17 residues. With 0 bases clipped from V and 5 bases from J, the junction kept 9 bases outside the gene matches. DNA for the CDR3: TGTGCCAGCAGCGTAGATTCCTCAGGGGGCTTCAATGAAAAACTGTTTTTT. Protein product: CASSVDSSGGFNEKLFF.

This chain links TRBV4-1 with TRBJ1-5, with D possibly matching TRBD1 (6 bases). This CDR3 has 17 residues. V lost 0 bases, J lost 6 bases, and 18 bases lay in between. Germline-derived CDR1 and CDR2 are MGHRA and YSYEKL. The CDR3 DNA sequence: TGCGCCAGCAGCCAAGAAAGGACAGTGGACCCAGCTCAGCCCCAGCATTTT. This sequence encodes CASSQERTVDPAQPQHF.